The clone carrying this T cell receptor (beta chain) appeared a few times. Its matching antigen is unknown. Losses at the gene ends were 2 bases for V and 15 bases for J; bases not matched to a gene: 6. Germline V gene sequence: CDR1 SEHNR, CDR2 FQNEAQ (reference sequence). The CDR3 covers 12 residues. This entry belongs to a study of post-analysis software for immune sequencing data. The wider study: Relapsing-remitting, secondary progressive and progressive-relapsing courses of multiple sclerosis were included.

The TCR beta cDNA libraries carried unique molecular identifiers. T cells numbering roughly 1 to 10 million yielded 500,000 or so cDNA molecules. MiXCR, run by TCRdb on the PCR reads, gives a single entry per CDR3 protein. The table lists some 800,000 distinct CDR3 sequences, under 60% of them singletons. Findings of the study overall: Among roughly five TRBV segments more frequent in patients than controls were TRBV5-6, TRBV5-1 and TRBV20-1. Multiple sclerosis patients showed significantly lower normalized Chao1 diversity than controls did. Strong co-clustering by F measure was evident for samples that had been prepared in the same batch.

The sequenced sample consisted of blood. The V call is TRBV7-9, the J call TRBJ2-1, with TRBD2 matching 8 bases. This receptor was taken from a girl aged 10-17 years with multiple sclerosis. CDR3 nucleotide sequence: TGTGCCAGCAGCTTAATTGCGGGGGGCGGGTTCTTC. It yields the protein CASSLIAGGGFF. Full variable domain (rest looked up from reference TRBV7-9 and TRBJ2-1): DTGVSQNPRHKITKRGQNVTFRCDPISEHNRLYWYRQTLGQGPEFLTYFQNEAQLEKSRLLSDRFSAERPKGSFSTLEIQRTEQGDSAMYLCASSLIAGGGFFGPGTRLTVL.